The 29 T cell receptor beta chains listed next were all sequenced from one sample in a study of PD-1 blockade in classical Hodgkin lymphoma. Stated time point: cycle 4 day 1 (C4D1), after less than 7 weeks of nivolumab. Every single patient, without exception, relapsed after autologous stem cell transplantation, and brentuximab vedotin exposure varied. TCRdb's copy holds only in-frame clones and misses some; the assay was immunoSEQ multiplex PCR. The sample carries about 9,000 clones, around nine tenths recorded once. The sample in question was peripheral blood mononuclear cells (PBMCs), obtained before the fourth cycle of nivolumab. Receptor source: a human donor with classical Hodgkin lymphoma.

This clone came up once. The DNA of the CDR3 is TGTGCCAGCGCACAGATAGCGGGGTACACAGATACGCAGTATTTT. Protein sequence: CASAQIAGYTDTQYF. V and J are TRBV27 and TRBJ2-3; 8 positions match TRBD2. This CDR3 is built from 15 residues. CDR1 MNHEY and CDR2 SMNVEV come from the germline V gene (reference sequence). Losses at the gene ends were 8 bases for V and 2 bases for J; bases not matched to a gene: 9.

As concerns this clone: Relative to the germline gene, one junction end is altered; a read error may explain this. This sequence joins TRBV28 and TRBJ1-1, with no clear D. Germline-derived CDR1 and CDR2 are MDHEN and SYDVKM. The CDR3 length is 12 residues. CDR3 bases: TGTGCCAGCAGTTCGGGCTCACGGCCCTTACTTTTT. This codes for CASSSGSRPLLF.

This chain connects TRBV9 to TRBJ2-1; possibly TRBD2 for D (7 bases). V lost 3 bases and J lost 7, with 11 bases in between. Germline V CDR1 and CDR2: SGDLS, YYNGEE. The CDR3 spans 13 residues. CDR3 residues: CASSAGGLNEQFF. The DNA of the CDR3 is TGTGCCAGCAGCGCGGGGGGCCTAAATGAGCAGTTCTTC.

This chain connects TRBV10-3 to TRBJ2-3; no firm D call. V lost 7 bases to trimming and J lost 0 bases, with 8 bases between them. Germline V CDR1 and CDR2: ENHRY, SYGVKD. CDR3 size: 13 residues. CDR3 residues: CAITPDSTDTQYF. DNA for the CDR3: TGTGCCATCACCCCGGACAGCACAGATACGCAGTATTTT.

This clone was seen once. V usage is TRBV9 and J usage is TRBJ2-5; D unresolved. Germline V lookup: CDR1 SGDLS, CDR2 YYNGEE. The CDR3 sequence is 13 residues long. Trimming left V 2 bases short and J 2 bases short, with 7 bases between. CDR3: CASSVSEQETQYF. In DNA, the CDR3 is TGTGCCAGCAGCGTTTCAGAACAAGAGACCCAGTACTTC.

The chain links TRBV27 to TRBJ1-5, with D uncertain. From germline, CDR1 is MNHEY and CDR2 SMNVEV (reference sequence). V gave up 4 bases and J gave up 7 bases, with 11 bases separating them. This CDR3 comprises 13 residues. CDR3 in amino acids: CASSSSIRQPQHF. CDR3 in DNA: TGTGCCAGCAGTTCCTCCATCCGCCAGCCCCAGCATTTT.

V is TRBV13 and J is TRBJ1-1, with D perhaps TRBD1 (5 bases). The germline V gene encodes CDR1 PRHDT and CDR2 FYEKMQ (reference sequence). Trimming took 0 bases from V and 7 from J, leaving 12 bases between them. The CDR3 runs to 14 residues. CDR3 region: CASSLGGAPVEAFF. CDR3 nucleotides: TGTGCCAGCAGCTTAGGAGGGGCACCCGTTGAAGCTTTCTTT.

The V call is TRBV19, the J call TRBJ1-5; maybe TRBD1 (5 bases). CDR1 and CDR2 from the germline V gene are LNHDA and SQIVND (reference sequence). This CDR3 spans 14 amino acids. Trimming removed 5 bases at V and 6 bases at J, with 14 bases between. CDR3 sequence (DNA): TGTGCCAGTAGTCAGGGTTTCCCCGCTCAGCCCCAGCATTTT. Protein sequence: CASSQGFPAQPQHF.

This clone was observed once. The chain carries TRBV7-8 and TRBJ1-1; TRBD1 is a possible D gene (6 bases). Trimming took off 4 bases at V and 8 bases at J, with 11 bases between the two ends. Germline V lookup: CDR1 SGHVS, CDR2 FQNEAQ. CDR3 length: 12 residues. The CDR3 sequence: CASSWGAVEAFF. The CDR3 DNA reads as TGTGCCAGCAGCTGGGGGGCAGTGGAAGCTTTCTTT.

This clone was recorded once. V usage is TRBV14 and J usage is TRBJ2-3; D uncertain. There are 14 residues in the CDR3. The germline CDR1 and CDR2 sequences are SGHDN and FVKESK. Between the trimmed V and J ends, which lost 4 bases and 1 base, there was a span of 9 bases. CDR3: CASSPTTGTDTQYF. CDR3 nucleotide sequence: TGTGCCAGCAGCCCGACGACGGGCACAGATACGCAGTATTTT.

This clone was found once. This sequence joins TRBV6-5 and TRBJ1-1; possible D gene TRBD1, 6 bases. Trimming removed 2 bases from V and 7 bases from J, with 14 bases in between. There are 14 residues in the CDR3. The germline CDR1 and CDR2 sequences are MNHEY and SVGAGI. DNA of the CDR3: TGTGCCAGCAGTTACATGGGGGGCACCCGTGAAGCTTTCTTT. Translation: CASSYMGGTREAFF.

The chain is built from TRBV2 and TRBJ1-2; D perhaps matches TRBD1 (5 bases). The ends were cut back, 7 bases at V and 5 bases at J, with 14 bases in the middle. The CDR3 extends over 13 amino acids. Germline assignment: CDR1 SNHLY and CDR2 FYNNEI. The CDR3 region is CASTEGLDYGYTF. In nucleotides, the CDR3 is TGTGCCAGCACCGAGGGACTGGATTATGGCTACACCTTC.

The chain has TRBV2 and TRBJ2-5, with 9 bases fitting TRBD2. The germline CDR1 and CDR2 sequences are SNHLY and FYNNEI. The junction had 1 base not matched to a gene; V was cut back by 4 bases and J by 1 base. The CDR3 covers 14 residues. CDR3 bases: TGTGCCAGCAGTGGCGGGGGGGGCCAAGAGACCCAGTACTTC. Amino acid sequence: CASSGGGGQETQYF.

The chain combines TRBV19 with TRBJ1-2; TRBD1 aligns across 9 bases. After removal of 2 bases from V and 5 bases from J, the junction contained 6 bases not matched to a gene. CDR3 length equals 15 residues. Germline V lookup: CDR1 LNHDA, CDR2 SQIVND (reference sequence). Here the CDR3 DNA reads TGTGCCAGTAGTATAAACGGACAGGGGATATATGGCTACACCTTC. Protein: CASSINGQGIYGYTF.

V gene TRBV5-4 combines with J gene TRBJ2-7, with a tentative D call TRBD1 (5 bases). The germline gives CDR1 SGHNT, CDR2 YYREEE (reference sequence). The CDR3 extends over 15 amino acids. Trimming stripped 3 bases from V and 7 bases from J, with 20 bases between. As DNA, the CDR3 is TGTGCCAGCAGCTACCGACAGTCTTGGAAGGGGGAGCAGTACTTC. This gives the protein CASSYRQSWKGEQYF. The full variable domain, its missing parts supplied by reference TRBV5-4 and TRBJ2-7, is ETGVTQSPTHLIKTRGQQVTLRCSSQSGHNTVSWYQQALGQGPQFIFQYYREEENGRGNFPPRFSGLQFPNYSSELNVNALELDDSALYLCASSYRQSWKGEQYFGPGTRLTVT.

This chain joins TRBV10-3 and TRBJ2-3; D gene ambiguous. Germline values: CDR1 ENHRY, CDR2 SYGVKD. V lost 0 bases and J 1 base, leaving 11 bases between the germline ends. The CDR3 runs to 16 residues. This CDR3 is CAISESGATRTDTQYF. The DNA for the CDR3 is TGTGCCATCAGTGAGTCAGGAGCGACCCGCACAGATACGCAGTATTTT.

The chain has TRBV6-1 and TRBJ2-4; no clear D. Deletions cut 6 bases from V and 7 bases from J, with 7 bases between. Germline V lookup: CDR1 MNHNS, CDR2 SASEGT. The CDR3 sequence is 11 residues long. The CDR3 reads CASRALNIQYF. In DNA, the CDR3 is TGTGCCAGCAGGGCGCTGAACATTCAGTACTTC.

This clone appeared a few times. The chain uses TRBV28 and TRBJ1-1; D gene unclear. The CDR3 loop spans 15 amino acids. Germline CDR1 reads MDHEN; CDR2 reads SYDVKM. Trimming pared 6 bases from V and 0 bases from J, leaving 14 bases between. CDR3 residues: CASSSPKGLNTEAFF. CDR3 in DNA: TGTGCCAGCAGCTCTCCCAAAGGGCTGAACACTGAAGCTTTCTTT.

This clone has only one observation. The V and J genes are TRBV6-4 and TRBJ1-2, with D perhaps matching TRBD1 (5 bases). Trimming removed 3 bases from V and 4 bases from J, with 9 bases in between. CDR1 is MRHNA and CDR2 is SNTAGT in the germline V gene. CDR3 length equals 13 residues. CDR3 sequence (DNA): TGTGCCAGCAGTGAGGGACCGTCCTATGGCTACACCTTC. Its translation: CASSEGPSYGYTF.

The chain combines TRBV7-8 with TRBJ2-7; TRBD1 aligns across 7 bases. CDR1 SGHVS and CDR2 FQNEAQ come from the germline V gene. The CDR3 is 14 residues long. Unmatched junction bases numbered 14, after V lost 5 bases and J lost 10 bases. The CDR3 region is CASSPWDSLQEQYF. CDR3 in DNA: TGTGCCAGCAGCCCCTGGGACAGTCTACAAGAACAGTACTTC. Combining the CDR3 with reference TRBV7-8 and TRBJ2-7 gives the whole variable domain GAGVSQSPRYKVAKRGQDVALRCDPISGHVSLFWYQQALGQGPEFLTYFQNEAQLDKSGLPSDRFFAERPEGSVSTLKIQRTQQEDSAVYLCASSPWDSLQEQYFGPGTRLTVT.

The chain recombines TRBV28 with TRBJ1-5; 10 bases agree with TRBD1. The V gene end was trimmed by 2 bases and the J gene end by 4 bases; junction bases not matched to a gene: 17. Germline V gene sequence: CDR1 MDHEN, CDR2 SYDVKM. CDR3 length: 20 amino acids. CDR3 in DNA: TGTGCCAGCAGTTTACGGAGGGTGGTACGGGACAGGGGTCGGAATCAGCCCCAGCATTTT. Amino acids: CASSLRRVVRDRGRNQPQHF.

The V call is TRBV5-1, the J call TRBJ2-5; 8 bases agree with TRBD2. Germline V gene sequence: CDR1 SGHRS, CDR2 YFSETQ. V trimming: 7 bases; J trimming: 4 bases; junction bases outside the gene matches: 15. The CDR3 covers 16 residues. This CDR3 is CASRGSGGAVAETQYF. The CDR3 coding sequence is TGCGCCAGCCGCGGCAGCGGGGGAGCGGTAGCAGAGACCCAGTACTTC.

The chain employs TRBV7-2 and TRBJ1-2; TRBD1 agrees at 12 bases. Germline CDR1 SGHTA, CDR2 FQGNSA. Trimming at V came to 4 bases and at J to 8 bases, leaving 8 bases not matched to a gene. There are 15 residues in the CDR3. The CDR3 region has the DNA TGTGCCAGCAGCTCAGGAGTAGGGACAGGGGGCGGCTACACCTTC. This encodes CASSSGVGTGGGYTF.

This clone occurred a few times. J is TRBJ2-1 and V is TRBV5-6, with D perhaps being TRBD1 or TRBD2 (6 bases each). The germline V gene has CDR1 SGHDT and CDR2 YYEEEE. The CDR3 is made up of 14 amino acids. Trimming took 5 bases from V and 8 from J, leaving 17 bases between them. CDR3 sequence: CASRSGLGGDEQFF. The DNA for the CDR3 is TGTGCCAGCAGATCGGGACTCGGGGGCGATGAGCAGTTCTTC.

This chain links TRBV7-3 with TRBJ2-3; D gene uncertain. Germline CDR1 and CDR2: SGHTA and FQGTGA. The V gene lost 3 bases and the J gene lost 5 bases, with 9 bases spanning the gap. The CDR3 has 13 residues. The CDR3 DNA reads TGTGCCAGCAGCTTCAACGAAGGAGATACGCAGTATTTT. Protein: CASSFNEGDTQYF.

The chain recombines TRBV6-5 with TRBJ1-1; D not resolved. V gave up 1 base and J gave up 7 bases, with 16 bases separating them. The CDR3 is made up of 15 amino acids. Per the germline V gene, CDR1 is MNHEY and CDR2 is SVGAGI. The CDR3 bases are TGTGCCAGCAGTTACTATAGGGAACCGGGCCATGAAGCTTTCTTT. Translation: CASSYYREPGHEAFF.

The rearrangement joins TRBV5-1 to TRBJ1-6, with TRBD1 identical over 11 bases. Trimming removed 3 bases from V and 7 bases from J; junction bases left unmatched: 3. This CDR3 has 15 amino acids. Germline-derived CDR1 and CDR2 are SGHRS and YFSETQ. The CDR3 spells CASSYGQGANSPLHF. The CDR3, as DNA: TGCGCCAGCAGCTACGGACAGGGGGCGAATTCACCCCTCCACTTT.

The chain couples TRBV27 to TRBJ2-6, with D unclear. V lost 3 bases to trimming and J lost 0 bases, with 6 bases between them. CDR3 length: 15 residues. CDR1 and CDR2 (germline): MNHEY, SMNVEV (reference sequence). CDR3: CASSFHPSGANVLTF. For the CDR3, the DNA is TGTGCCAGCAGTTTCCACCCCTCTGGGGCCAACGTCCTGACTTTC.

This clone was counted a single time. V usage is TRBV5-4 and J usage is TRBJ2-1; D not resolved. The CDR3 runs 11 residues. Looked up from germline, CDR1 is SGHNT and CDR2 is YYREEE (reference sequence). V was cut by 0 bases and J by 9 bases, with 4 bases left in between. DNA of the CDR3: TGTGCCAGCAGCTTGGGTCGTGAGCAGTTCTTC. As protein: CASSLGREQFF.